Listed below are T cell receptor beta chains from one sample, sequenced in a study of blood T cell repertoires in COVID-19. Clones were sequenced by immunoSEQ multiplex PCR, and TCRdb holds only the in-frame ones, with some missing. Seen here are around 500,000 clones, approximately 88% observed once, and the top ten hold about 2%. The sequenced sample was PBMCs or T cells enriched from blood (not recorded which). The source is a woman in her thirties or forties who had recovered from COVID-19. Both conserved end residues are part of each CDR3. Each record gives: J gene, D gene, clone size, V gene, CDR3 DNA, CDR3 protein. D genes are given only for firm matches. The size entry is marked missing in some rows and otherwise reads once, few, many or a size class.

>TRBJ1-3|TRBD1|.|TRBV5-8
TGTGCCAGCAGCCACTGGACAGGGGACACCATATATTTT
CASSHWTGDTIYF
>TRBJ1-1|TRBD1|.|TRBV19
TGTGCCAGTAGTAGACAGGGGGCAGGCACTGAAGCTTTCTTT
CASSRQGAGTEAFF
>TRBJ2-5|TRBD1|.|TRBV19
TGTGCCAGTAGTATTTCTAGGGGGCTAGGGCAAGAGACCCAGTACTTC
CASSISRGLGQETQYF
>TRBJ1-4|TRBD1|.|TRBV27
TGTGCCAGCAGTCCCCCTCGACAGGGTGGAACTAATGAAAAACTGTTTTTT
CASSPPRQGGTNEKLFF
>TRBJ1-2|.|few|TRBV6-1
TGTGCCAGCAGTGAATACGGGCGGGGACCCTACACCTTC
CASSEYGRGPYTF
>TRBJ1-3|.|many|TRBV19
TGTGCCAGTAGTATGGGGGCAGGGAGGGCAGACACCATATATTTT
CASSMGAGRADTIYF
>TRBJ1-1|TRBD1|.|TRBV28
TGTGCCAGCAGTTTAGGGACAGGGAGTCTAGCTTTCTTT
CASSLGTGSLAFF
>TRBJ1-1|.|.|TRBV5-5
TGTGCCAGCAGCTTTGTGGGGAGGGCTGAAGCTTTCTTT
CASSFVGRAEAFF
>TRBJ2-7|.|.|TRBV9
TGTGCCAGCAGCGTAGACCCAGGGAAGTACGAGCAGTACTTC
CASSVDPGKYEQYF
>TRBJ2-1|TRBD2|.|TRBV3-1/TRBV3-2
TGTGCCAGCAGGCTGACTAGCGGGCTCTACAATGAGCAGTTCTTC
CASRLTSGLYNEQFF
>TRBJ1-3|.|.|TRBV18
TGTGCCAGCTCACCGCAGCGAGGAAACACCATATATTTT
CASSPQRGNTIYF
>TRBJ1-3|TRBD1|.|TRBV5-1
TGCGCCAGCACCGGCCACGACAGGGAGACTGGAAACACCATATATTTT
CASTGHDRETGNTIYF
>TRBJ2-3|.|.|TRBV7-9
TGTGCCAGCAGCACCCGGTGGGCAGTAAGCACAGATACGCAGTATTTT
CASSTRWAVSTDTQYF
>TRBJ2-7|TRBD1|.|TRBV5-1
TGCGCCAGCAGCATCGGACAGGAGGTTGGCGAGCAGTACTTC
CASSIGQEVGEQYF
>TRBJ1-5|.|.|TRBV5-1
TGCGCCAGGGAGCGCGGGGCAGGGTACAATCAGCCCCAGCATTTT
CARERGAGYNQPQHF
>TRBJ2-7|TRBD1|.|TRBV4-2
TGTGCCAGCAGCCAAGCCGGGACAGGGTACGAGCAGTACTTC
CASSQAGTGYEQYF
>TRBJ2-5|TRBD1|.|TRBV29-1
TGCAGCGGGATGGGACAGCAAGAGACCCAGTACTTC
CSGMGQQETQYF
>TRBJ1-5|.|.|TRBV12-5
TGTGCTAGTGGAACACAGCCGTACACCAATCAGCCCCAGCATTTT
CASGTQPYTNQPQHF
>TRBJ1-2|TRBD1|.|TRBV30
TGTGCCTGGAGTAACCCAGGGGGAGGCTACACCTTC
CAWSNPGGGYTF
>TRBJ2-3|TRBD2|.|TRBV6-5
TGTGCCAGCAGTCGACTAGCGGGCACAGATACGCAGTATTTT
CASSRLAGTDTQYF
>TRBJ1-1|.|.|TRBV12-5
TGTGCTAGTGGATCTATACGATGGACAGCTGAAGCTTTCTTT
CASGSIRWTAEAFF
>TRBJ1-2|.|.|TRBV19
TGTGCCAGTAGTACCAGGGGACCCTATGGCTACACCTTC
CASSTRGPYGYTF
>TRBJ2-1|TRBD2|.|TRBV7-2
TGTGCCAGCAGCCAAGCGGGAAGTTACAATGAGCAGTTCTTC
CASSQAGSYNEQFF
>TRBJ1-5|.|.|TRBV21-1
TGTGCCAGCAGCAGGGACAGGGGGTGGGATCAGCCCCAGCATTTT
CASSRDRGWDQPQHF
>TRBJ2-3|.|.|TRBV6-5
TGTGCCAGCATCCAGACGGCGGGAACCACAGATACGCAGTATTTT
CASIQTAGTTDTQYF
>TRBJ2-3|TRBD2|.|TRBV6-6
TGTGCCAGCAGTTACTCGGGGAGGGGCGCAGATACGCAGTATTTT
CASSYSGRGADTQYF
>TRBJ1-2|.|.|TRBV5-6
TGTGCCAGCAGCTTGGCTTTTCAGGAAGCTAACTATGGCTACACCTTC
CASSLAFQEANYGYTF
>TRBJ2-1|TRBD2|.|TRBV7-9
TGTGCCAGCAGCTTTAGCGGGAGTGTCAATGAGCAGTTCTTC
CASSFSGSVNEQFF
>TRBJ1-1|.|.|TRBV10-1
TGCGCCAGCAGTGATTCGGTAGCGGGTGAAGCTTTCTTT
CASSDSVAGEAFF
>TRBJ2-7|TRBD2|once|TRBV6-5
TGTGCCAGCAGAGGGCTAGCGGGAGCAGTTGAGCAGTACTTC
CASRGLAGAVEQYF
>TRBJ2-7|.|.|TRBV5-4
TGTGCCAGCAGCTTGGTACAGGGAAGCTCCTACGAGCAGTACTTC
CASSLVQGSSYEQYF
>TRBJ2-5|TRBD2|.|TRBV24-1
TGTGCCACCAGTGACCCCCGGACTAGCCGCCGGGCAACCCAAGAGACCCAGTACTTC
CATSDPRTSRRATQETQYF
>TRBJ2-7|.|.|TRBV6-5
TGTGCCAGCAGTCGAGCTACGGTTAGCTCCTACGAGCAGTACTTC
CASSRATVSSYEQYF
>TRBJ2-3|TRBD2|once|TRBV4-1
TGCGCCAGCAGCCAAGAACCCGGGGAGGGGTGGACAGATACGCAGTATTTT
CASSQEPGEGWTDTQYF